The TCR beta chain described here comes from a study of shared clonotypes between healthy human individuals (dated by TCRdb to the early 2020s). About the study as a whole: The cohort comprised a couple of women and a few men aged 18 to 49 years. Per donor, leukapheresis produced somewhere between about 0.85 and 9.5 billion PBMCs. Blood TCR repertoires of roughly 5 healthy adults were deeply sequenced to estimate repertoire size and the extent of clonotype sharing between individuals. Libraries were prepared and TCR repertoires were sequenced by different laboratories using diverse techniques, in order to increase sequencing depth and limit assay-specific biases. For each donor, three plates each were used for CD4 naive and CD4 memory, two plates were used for CD8 naive, and one plate was used for CD8 memory. Broad study findings and their caveats: Larger estimated clonotype richness was generally found for naive subsets than for memory subsets. Compared with non-shared clonotypes, clonotypes shared by all four sorted-subset donors had higher generation probabilities. Rarefaction of sorted-subset datasets indicated incomplete sequencing despite the large sequencing depth. When a handful of donors were compared, the shared fraction of clonotypes was around 5.1% for naive CD4, roughly 3.4% for naive CD8, more than 2% for memory CD4, and 0.4% for memory CD8. Pairwise subsampling indicated that sequencing depth was expected to affect the degree of clonotype sharing among donors. Sampling was limited to blood, and TCR repertoires in tissue likely differ from TCR repertoires in blood. Because the study included only a small number of donors, the genetic and exposure-history diversity represented was limited.

Using the deep immunoSEQ assay, multiplex PCR amplified TCR CDR3 regions from genomic DNA. Extracted genomic DNA from each cell subset was spread evenly across all wells of several immunoSEQ 96-well plates, with each plate serving as a replicate. For sorted subsets, each replicate PCR was loaded with around 220 ng genomic DNA, equivalent to about 30,000 T cell genomes. The purified libraries were quantified using a Qubit 3.0 fluorometer, sized with a Bioanalyzer 2100, and then quantified again using the KAPA Library Quantification kit. A separate single-read 150-cycle Illumina NextSeq 550 flow cell was used to sequence each immunoSEQ 96-well plate. Per the original workflow: The immunoSEQ output contained only junctional sequences without quality scores, so filtering could not match that applied to full-length reads. Sequences were annotated with PyIR, a Python wrapper for IgBLAST v1.9, and V/J genes and CDR3 were assigned using IMGT germline references. Any read was removed if the V/J assignment was weak (E-value above 1e-6), the CDR3 was missing, or the read contained stop codons, out-of-frame junctions, or ambiguous translated residues. V3J clonotypes were defined as sequences sharing an identical inferred V gene, J gene, and CDR3 amino acid sequence. The percentage overlap between two repertoires was calculated by dividing the number of shared unique clonotypes by the size of the smaller repertoire. Repertoire richness was assessed with RTK rarefaction, the Chao1 estimator, and Recon v2.1 estimates of unobserved clonotypes. For all TCRbeta clonotypes obtained by the gDNA method from a handful of donors, generation probabilities were computed with OLGA. TCRdb carries this immuneACCESS record with in-frame sequences only. Its versions omit some clonotypes, under half of them owing to an unresolved V gene in the studies checked, with the rest unexplained. V and J calls and clone size follow that table, whereas D and trimming were derived from the DNA. The sample profile shows 2 million to 2.5 million clones; 85% to 95% of them were found once. The top ten hold approximately 0.41% of the sample.

Note on this clone: This receptor's antigen is unknown. The record has no base qualities; no much larger clone is one base away.

The donors were healthy, HIV-negative adults with no recently reported acute infections or vaccinations. Every donor was a Caucasian adult residing in Nashville, Tennessee, USA. CD4+ T cells were enriched by magnetic negative selection; naive cells were then positively selected on CD45RA, and the negative fraction formed the memory subset. Blood was obtained by leukapheresis, after which PBMCs were separated by Ficoll-Histopaque density gradient centrifugation and cryopreserved in liquid nitrogen vapor phase. Purity and quantity of every magnetically sorted T cell population were checked by analytical flow cytometry. Genomic DNA was isolated from every sorted fraction and measured by UV absorbance on a Nanodrop 2000c. The receptor comes from a man aged 18-30 years in good health. Some clones in this sample may be carry-over from other donors' samples. The sample consisted of naive CD4+ T cells from PBMCs. The sample's cell subset or site label is to be understood as: CD45RA+ positively selected.

The CDR3 region: CASSEGGPHYGYTF. The nucleotides read TGTGCCAGCTCCGAGGGGGGCCCCCACTATGGCTACACCTTC. The rearrangement combines TRBV11-2 with TRBJ1-2; TRBD1 could be the D gene, as 6 bases match. The CDR3 holds 14 amino acids from the cysteine to the phenylalanine. Only the CDR3 region is kept as DNA, spanning 42 bases read in frame from base 1. The germline V gene specifies SGHAT as CDR1 and FQNNGV as CDR2. Relative to germline, V is 8 bases shorter and J is 3 bases shorter, with 16 bases between their ends.